A single sample gave rise to the 32 T cell receptor beta chains below, sequenced in a study of cytomegalovirus exposure and HLA in healthy donors. The primer mix had 60 Vbeta and 13 Jbeta primers. Here immunoSEQ multiplex PCR was the method, and the copy in TCRdb shows in-frame clones only, minus some. Of 90,000 to 100,000 clones in the sample, roughly three quarters were seen once. The specimen sequenced was PBMCs. The receptors were sampled from a female donor in good health and CMV-seronegative.

Of note for this clone: This same CDR3 is encoded by further DNA sequences in the sample. The gene calls are TRBV29-1 and TRBJ1-1; the D is unclear. Deletions cut 7 bases from V and 1 base from J, with 7 bases between. This CDR3 spans 11 amino acids. Germline V gene lookup returns CDR1 SQVTM and CDR2 ANQGSEA. CDR3 region: CSGLKNTEAFF. CDR3 sequence (DNA): TGCAGCGGACTAAAGAACACTGAAGCTTTCTTT.

The sample holds one count of this clone. The chain has TRBV11-1 and TRBJ1-1; TRBD1 matches at 7 bases. Trimming took 5 bases from V and 7 from J; bases not matched to a gene: 4. Germline V gives CDR1 SGHAT, CDR2 FQDESV (reference sequence). This CDR3 is built from 12 residues. The CDR3 here is CASSQGQSEAFF. The CDR3 DNA sequence: TGTGCCAGCAGCCAGGGACAGAGTGAAGCTTTCTTT.

This rearrangement joins TRBV5-6 to TRBJ2-2; 9 bases map to TRBD2. Trimming cost V 2 bases and J 7 bases; bases outside gene matches: 9. Germline CDR1 SGHDT, CDR2 YYEEEE. This CDR3 is built from 16 residues. CDR3 DNA sequence: TGTGCCAGCAGCTTTTTAGCGGGAGCCCGGTTCGGGGAGCTGTTTTTT. The encoded protein is CASSFLAGARFGELFF.

The rearrangement uses TRBV5-5 and TRBJ2-3; 12 bases match TRBD1. Trimming cost V 5 bases and J 4 bases; bases outside gene matches: 8. The CDR3 extends over 16 amino acids. CDR1 is SGHKS and CDR2 is YYEKEE in the germline V gene (reference sequence). This CDR3 reads CASSFRDRGRSDTQYF. The CDR3 DNA follows: TGTGCCAGCAGTTTCCGGGACAGGGGGCGTTCAGATACGCAGTATTTT.

The table lists this clone with a count of one. The junction and the germline gene differ at one end; a read error may be behind it. This chain connects TRBV7-9 to TRBJ2-6; a weak D match, TRBD1 (5 bases). Germline V gene sequence: CDR1 SEHNR, CDR2 FQNEAQ (reference sequence). There are 16 residues in the CDR3. The CDR3 spells CSSSRRAPSGANVLTF. In DNA, the CDR3 is TGTTCCAGCAGCCGCAGGGCCCCCTCTGGGGCCAACGTCCTGACTTTC.

This clone appeared a single time. This sequence joins TRBV18 and TRBJ1-5; 7 bases line up with TRBD1. J lost 5 bases, V lost 1 base, and 8 bases had no gene match. The CDR3 spans 16 residues. CDR1 and CDR2 from the germline V gene are KGHSH and LQKENI. This CDR3 reads CASSPLGRGWDQPQHF. The CDR3 nucleotides read TGTGCCAGCTCACCACTCGGCAGGGGGTGGGATCAGCCCCAGCATTTT.

V usage is TRBV28 and J usage is TRBJ2-7, with 12 bases fitting TRBD2. The CDR3 is 14 residues long. V was pared by 5 bases and J by 3 bases, with 2 bases of the junction left unmatched. Germline V gene lookup returns CDR1 MDHEN and CDR2 SYDVKM. CDR3 protein: CASSTSGRIYEQYF. The CDR3, as DNA: TGTGCCAGCAGTACTAGCGGGAGGATCTACGAGCAGTACTTC.

The gene calls are TRBV25-1 and TRBJ2-7; D not resolved. The CDR3 runs to 13 residues. V shed 2 bases and J shed 4 bases, with 9 bases lying between them. The germline CDR1 and CDR2 sequences are MGHDK and SYGVNS. CDR3 sequence reads: CASSEKSGYEQYF. The CDR3 coding sequence is TGTGCCAGCAGTGAAAAATCAGGATACGAGCAGTACTTC.

The chain carries TRBV2 and TRBJ1-3, with D unclear. The CDR3 has 14 amino acids. V lost 3 bases to trimming and J lost 0 bases, with 6 bases between them. Germline loops: CDR1 SNHLY, CDR2 FYNNEI. CDR3 in DNA: TGTGCCAGCAGTGAGAGGTACTCTGGAAACACCATATATTTT. Translation: CASSERYSGNTIYF.

The chain combines TRBV4-1 with TRBJ2-1; 7 bases fit TRBD2. Germline CDR1 reads MGHRA; CDR2 reads YSYEKL. This CDR3 contains 16 residues. V lost 4 bases, J lost 0 bases, and 6 bases stayed unmatched. The CDR3 spells CASSLRLAGSYNEQFF. Here the CDR3 DNA reads TGCGCCAGCAGCCTACGGTTAGCGGGCTCCTACAATGAGCAGTTCTTC.

J is TRBJ2-7 and V is TRBV6-5; 8 nucleotides agree with TRBD2. Germline CDR1 MNHEY, CDR2 SVGAGI. The CDR3 length is 14 residues. Trimming cost V 7 bases and J 1 base; bases outside gene matches: 6. This CDR3 reads CASKGGRWSYEQYF. The CDR3 nucleotides read TGTGCCAGCAAGGGCGGGAGGTGGTCCTACGAGCAGTACTTC.

In this sample, this clone turned up once. The chain links TRBV5-8 to TRBJ2-1; D not resolved. The CDR3 runs to 14 residues. Trimming stripped 0 bases from V and 4 bases from J, with 8 bases between. The germline V gene encodes CDR1 SGHTS and CDR2 YDEGEE. The CDR3 sequence is CASSLGWRYNEQFF. The CDR3 DNA sequence: TGTGCCAGCAGCTTGGGTTGGCGGTACAATGAGCAGTTCTTC.

This rearrangement joins TRBV5-1 to TRBJ1-1; D unclear. CDR1 SGHRS and CDR2 YFSETQ come from the germline V gene. The CDR3 is 13 amino acids. V was shortened by 6 bases and J by 3 bases, with 12 bases between the two germline ends. The CDR3 is CASNPNEDTEAFF. The CDR3, as DNA: TGCGCCAGCAATCCTAATGAGGACACTGAAGCTTTCTTT.

The V and J genes are TRBV10-1 and TRBJ2-3; D is perhaps TRBD1 (6 bases). Per germline, CDR1 WNHNN and CDR2 SYGVQD (reference sequence). The CDR3 runs to 15 residues. Deletions cut 6 bases from V and 0 bases from J, with 13 bases between. The CDR3 spells CASSPMGASTDTQYF. The CDR3 coding sequence is TGCGCCAGCAGCCCAATGGGGGCTAGCACAGATACGCAGTATTTT.

The J gene is TRBJ1-3, the V gene TRBV13, with D tentatively TRBD1 (5 bases). Trimming removed 4 bases at V and 3 bases at J, with 10 bases between. This CDR3 spans 14 amino acids. The germline CDR1 and CDR2 sequences are PRHDT and FYEKMQ (reference sequence). CDR3 loop: CASSSQGRGNTIYF. The CDR3 DNA sequence: TGTGCCAGCAGCTCCCAGGGCCGTGGAAACACCATATATTTT.

CDR3 in DNA: TGTGCCAGCAGCTTGGAAATGGGCCCTAACTATGGCTACACCTTC. The encoded protein is CASSLEMGPNYGYTF. The V gene is TRBV5-4, the J gene TRBJ1-2; D is unclear. The CDR3 spans 15 residues. Trimming took off 0 bases at V and 0 bases at J, with 9 bases between the two ends. Germline-derived CDR1 and CDR2 are SGHNT and YYREEE (reference sequence).

The chain carries TRBV11-3 and TRBJ2-1, with a weak D call TRBD2 (7 bases). Per the germline V gene, CDR1 is SGHNT and CDR2 is YENEEA. This CDR3 contains 16 residues. Trimming removed 0 bases at V and 4 bases at J, with 13 bases between. The CDR3 reads CASSLEGQREYNEQFF. In DNA form, the CDR3 reads TGTGCCAGCAGCTTAGAAGGACAGCGGGAATACAATGAGCAGTTCTTC.

The J gene is TRBJ1-6, the V gene TRBV30; D is unclear. Germline V gives CDR1 GTSNPN, CDR2 SVGIG (reference sequence). This CDR3 is 17 amino acids long. Trimming left V 0 bases short and J 0 bases short, with 12 bases between. CDR3 DNA sequence: TGTGCCTGGAGTGTACAGACCCCCGGCTCCTATAATTCACCCCTCCACTTT. It translates to CAWSVQTPGSYNSPLHF.

The gene calls are TRBV28 and TRBJ2-7; 13 bases are shared with TRBD2. The CDR3 covers 19 residues. The germline V gene encodes CDR1 MDHEN and CDR2 SYDVKM. The trim removed 2 bases at V and 3 bases at J, leaving 13 bases unmatched. CDR3 in amino acids: CASSLHGLAGDQLIYEQYF. The CDR3, as DNA: TGTGCCAGCAGTTTACATGGACTAGCGGGAGATCAGCTTATCTACGAGCAGTACTTC.

This clone has only a few counts. The chain is built from TRBV27 and TRBJ2-1; D gene unclear. The CDR3 extends over 15 amino acids. V gave up 2 bases and J gave up 1 base, with 9 bases separating them. Germline values: CDR1 MNHEY, CDR2 SMNVEV (reference sequence). The chain's CDR3 is CASSLAAMSYNEQFF. CDR3 nucleotide sequence: TGTGCCAGCAGTTTAGCGGCCATGTCCTACAATGAGCAGTTCTTC.

This rearrangement joins TRBV5-6 to TRBJ1-2; maybe TRBD1 (5 bases). The CDR3 has 11 amino acids. Germline lookup yields CDR1 SGHDT and CDR2 YYEEEE. Trimming removed 7 bases at V and 8 bases at J, with 12 bases between. For the CDR3, the DNA is TGTGCCAGCCAGGGTTTTGGGGGCTACACCTTC. This sequence encodes CASQGFGGYTF.

The V and J genes are TRBV2 and TRBJ1-2; D is perhaps TRBD1 (6 bases). CDR1 SNHLY and CDR2 FYNNEI come from the germline V gene. Trimming cost V 6 bases and J 4 bases, with 12 bases left between them. CDR3 length equals 13 residues. The CDR3 loop reads CASRADSPYGYTF. CDR3 nucleotides: TGTGCCAGCAGGGCGGACAGCCCCTATGGCTACACCTTC.

Here the CDR3 DNA reads TGTGCCAGCAGTGAAGGGACTGGCGGGGGCCCCGCCGAGCAGTACTTC. It encodes CASSEGTGGGPAEQYF. The chain uses TRBV5-8 and TRBJ2-7; the D gene is possibly TRBD2 (7 bases). The CDR3 runs to 16 residues. Germline V gives CDR1 SGHTS, CDR2 YDEGEE. V was cut by 5 bases and J by 6 bases, with 24 bases left in between.

V usage is TRBV29-1 and J usage is TRBJ2-5; TRBD1 is a possible D gene (5 bases). The J call may be mistaken, given a closer DNA end match to TRBJ2-7. The CDR3 covers 13 residues. CDR1 and CDR2 (germline): SQVTM, ANQGSEA. DNA for the CDR3: TGCAGCGTTGGGGCTGGGGCTACCTACGAGCAGTACTTC. Translating gives CSVGAGATYEQYF.

A remark on this clone: Because it lacks the conserved phenylalanine or tryptophan at the end, this CDR3 is likely a read error. The DNA is omitted, as the CDR3 cannot be located on it reliably, and the CDR3 follows TCRdb's listing. The chain employs TRBV7-9 and TRBJ1-1; TRBD1 is taken as the D call from the table, unchecked against the DNA. The germline gives CDR1 SEHNR, CDR2 FQNEAQ (reference sequence). From its first to its last residue, the CDR3 has 12 amino acids. CDR3: CASSLAQDTPEL.

This clone was observed a few times. This chain uses TRBV19 with TRBJ1-2, with TRBD1 identical over 9 bases. Germline V gives CDR1 LNHDA, CDR2 SQIVND (reference sequence). V lost 3 bases and J lost 2; bases outside the gene matches: 1. This CDR3 has 14 amino acids. The CDR3, as DNA: TGTGCCAGTAGTATCGGGACAGGGAACTATGGCTACACCTTC. This translates into CASSIGTGNYGYTF.

The J gene is TRBJ1-1, the V gene TRBV9; D uncertain. The V gene's germline CDR1 is SGDLS and CDR2 YYNGEE. The CDR3 is 14 amino acids. V was trimmed by 3 bases and J by 3 bases, leaving 12 bases between them. CDR3 loop: CASSASIGHTEAFF. CDR3 nucleotide sequence: TGTGCCAGCAGCGCCTCTATTGGGCACACTGAAGCTTTCTTT.

This clone was observed a few times. The chain has TRBV4-1 and TRBJ2-3; 8 bases agree with TRBD1. The germline gives CDR1 MGHRA, CDR2 YSYEKL. The CDR3 runs to 19 residues. V was clipped by 5 bases and J by 3 bases; unmatched bases: 19. CDR3 loop: CASSSRGTGGVIRTDTQYF. CDR3 DNA: TGCGCCAGCAGCTCCCGTGGGACAGGTGGAGTAATAAGGACAGATACGCAGTATTTT.

This chain joins TRBV5-1 and TRBJ2-4, with TRBD2 matching 7 bases. Germline loops: CDR1 SGHRS, CDR2 YFSETQ. The CDR3 extends over 14 amino acids. The ends lost 6 bases at V and 0 bases at J; junction bases unmatched: 3. CDR3 sequence reads: CASTGGLAKNIQYF. The CDR3 coding sequence is TGCGCCAGCACGGGGGGATTAGCCAAAAACATTCAGTACTTC.

J is TRBJ2-1 and V is TRBV9; 12 nucleotides match TRBD2. V lost 4 bases to trimming and J lost 5 bases; unmatched junction nucleotides: 7. The germline V gene has CDR1 SGDLS and CDR2 YYNGEE. This CDR3 is built from 16 residues. Written as DNA, the CDR3 is TGTGCCAGCAGCTACCCCCTAGCGGGGGGGCACAATGAGCAGTTCTTC. Its protein is CASSYPLAGGHNEQFF.

This clone turned up a few times. The CDR3 coding sequence is TGTGCCAGTAGTATGGACTGGAACACTGAAGCTTTCTTT. Its translation is CASSMDWNTEAFF. The rearrangement uses TRBV19 and TRBJ1-1; D call uncertain. The CDR3 has 13 amino acids. V was trimmed by 3 bases and J by 1 base, leaving 6 bases between them. Germline V lookup: CDR1 LNHDA, CDR2 SQIVND (reference sequence).

The chain couples TRBV11-1 to TRBJ2-5; 15 bases line up with TRBD2. Trimming at V came to 0 bases and at J to 4 bases, leaving 3 bases not matched to a gene. The germline V gene encodes CDR1 SGHAT and CDR2 FQDESV (reference sequence). The CDR3 sequence is 17 residues long. The CDR3 reads CASSLAGLAGGGETQYF. The CDR3 DNA is TGTGCCAGCAGCTTAGCGGGACTAGCGGGAGGCGGAGAGACCCAGTACTTC.